These 20 T cell receptor beta chains originate from one sample sequenced in a study of blood T cell repertoires in COVID-19. Profiled with immunoSEQ multiplex PCR; TCRdb holds only in-frame clones, not every one. The sample contains about 280,000 clones, 85% of which appear only once. Sequenced material: peripheral blood. These receptors were obtained from a man aged 45 to 65 with active or convalescent COVID-19.

This chain uses TRBV30 with TRBJ2-2; TRBD1 agrees at 7 bases. Germline CDR1 and CDR2: GTSNPN and SVGIG (reference sequence). The CDR3 is 16 residues long. The J segment lost 2 bases and the V segment lost 4 bases, leaving 10 bases of the junction unmatched. CDR3 residues: CAWTDQRQGNTGELFF. The CDR3 nucleotides are TGTGCCTGGACCGACCAAAGACAGGGAAACACCGGGGAGCTGTTTTTT.

V is TRBV18 and J is TRBJ2-3, with TRBD2 matching over 7 bases. This CDR3 has 15 residues. Trimming at V came to 3 bases and at J to 4 bases, leaving 7 bases not matched to a gene. CDR1 and CDR2 from the germline V gene are KGHSH and LQKENI. CDR3 sequence reads: CASSPGEGLADTQYF. The CDR3 nucleotides are TGTGCCAGCTCACCTGGGGAGGGACTGGCAGATACGCAGTATTTT.

There are a few counts of this clone. This chain connects TRBV5-1 to TRBJ2-5, with D possibly being TRBD2 (6 bases). The germline gives CDR1 SGHRS, CDR2 YFSETQ. The ends were cut back, 1 base at V and 3 bases at J, with 13 bases in the middle. The CDR3 contains 15 residues. The CDR3 reads CASSLNGGVKETQYF. The CDR3 DNA sequence: TGCGCCAGCAGCTTGAACGGCGGGGTGAAAGAGACCCAGTACTTC.

V gene TRBV5-1 combines with J gene TRBJ1-2, with 7 nucleotides matching TRBD1. The CDR3 sequence is 14 residues long. Germline-derived CDR1 and CDR2 are SGHRS and YFSETQ. V gave up 2 bases and J gave up 6 bases; unmatched junction bases: 7. In nucleotides, the CDR3 is TGCGCCAGCAGCTTATACAGGGGAGAGGATGGCTACACCTTC. This translates into CASSLYRGEDGYTF.

This clone turned up a few times. The genes are TRBV19 and TRBJ1-6; 12 bases match TRBD1. CDR1 is LNHDA, CDR2 SQIVND, per germline (reference sequence). Germline trimming cut 6 bases from V and 10 bases from J; bases unmatched to any gene: 7. The CDR3 covers 15 residues. DNA for the CDR3: TGTGCCAGTAGCGAGGATGGGACAGGGGGCTCACCCCTCCACTTT. Its protein product is CASSEDGTGGSPLHF.

This rearrangement joins TRBV30 to TRBJ2-3; 11 bases match TRBD2. Trimming cost V 0 bases and J 6 bases; bases outside gene matches: 5. Germline CDR1 and CDR2: GTSNPN and SVGIG (reference sequence). This CDR3 has 15 residues. The CDR3 region is CAWSVLAGVGDTQYF. The CDR3 nucleotides are TGTGCCTGGAGTGTACTAGCGGGAGTAGGGGATACGCAGTATTTT.

Details on this clone: At the DNA level, this CDR3 is encoded by other sequences in the same sample as well. This chain uses TRBV7-9 with TRBJ1-2; D is perhaps TRBD1 (5 bases). This CDR3 has 14 amino acids. CDR1 and CDR2 from the germline V gene are SEHNR and FQNEAQ (reference sequence). The germline V and J ends were trimmed by 1 base and 2 bases, with 8 bases remaining between them. In DNA form, the CDR3 reads TGTGCCAGCAGCTTAGGGCAGGGAAACTATGGCTACACCTTC. Amino acids: CASSLGQGNYGYTF.

The chain links TRBV5-8 to TRBJ2-1; 9 positions match TRBD2. Germline values: CDR1 SGHTS, CDR2 YDEGEE. Trimming cost V 4 bases and J 9 bases; bases outside gene matches: 8. There are 14 residues in the CDR3. CDR3 sequence: CASSPRTSVIEQFF. Written as DNA, the CDR3 is TGTGCCAGCAGCCCCCGGACTAGCGTCATTGAGCAGTTCTTC.

The chain has TRBV10-1 and TRBJ2-5; 8 nucleotides match TRBD2. The CDR3 consists of 15 residues. V trimming: 3 bases; J trimming: 7 bases; junction bases outside the gene matches: 10. Germline V gives CDR1 WNHNN, CDR2 SYGVQD (reference sequence). The DNA for the CDR3 is TGCGCCAGCAGTGAAACTAGCGGCAGCCTGGGGACCCAGTACTTC. Encoded protein: CASSETSGSLGTQYF.

The chain links TRBV15 to TRBJ1-4, with a tentative D call TRBD1 (6 bases). The V and J ends lost 0 bases and 7 bases respectively, with 9 bases between them. Germline V gene lookup returns CDR1 LNHNV and CDR2 YYDKDF (reference sequence). The CDR3 runs 14 residues. DNA for the CDR3: TGTGCCACCAGCAGAGATCTAGGGGGTGAAAAACTGTTTTTT. The encoded protein is CATSRDLGGEKLFF.

The gene calls are TRBV6-2 or TRBV6-3 and TRBJ2-1; 7 nucleotides line up with TRBD1. Trimming removed 5 bases from V and 5 bases from J; junction bases left unmatched: 9. The CDR3 has 15 amino acids. CDR1 MNHEY and CDR2 SVGEGT come from the germline V gene. CDR3 in amino acids: CASSHSGGPNNEQFF. For the CDR3, the DNA is TGTGCCAGCAGTCATTCAGGGGGACCCAACAATGAGCAGTTCTTC.

This clone was picked up one time. This rearrangement joins TRBV3-1 (or the pseudogene TRBV3-2) to TRBJ1-5, with D possibly being TRBD1 (5 bases). Germline V CDR1 and CDR2: LGHDT, YNNKEL (reference sequence). The V gene lost 1 base and the J gene lost 3 bases, with 10 bases spanning the gap. There are 15 residues in the CDR3. CDR3 sequence (DNA): TGTGCCAGCAGCCAAGGGGGGGGAGTCAATCAGCCCCAGCATTTT. Amino acids: CASSQGGGVNQPQHF.

In its sample, this clone was seen once. The J gene is TRBJ2-7, the V gene TRBV10-3; 9 positions agree with TRBD1. The germline V gene has CDR1 ENHRY and CDR2 SYGVKD. This CDR3 spans 11 amino acids. With 6 bases clipped from V and 6 bases from J, the junction kept 0 bases outside the gene matches. The CDR3 bases are TGTGCCATCAGGACAGGGGGCGAGCAGTACTTC. Amino acid sequence: CAIRTGGEQYF.

The CDR3: CASSFGTGGRETQYF. The CDR3 DNA reads TGTGCCAGCAGCTTTGGAACAGGGGGCCGAGAGACCCAGTACTTC. The rearrangement joins TRBV11-1 to TRBJ2-5; 9 bases are a match to TRBD1. CDR1 and CDR2 from the germline V gene are SGHAT and FQDESV (reference sequence). This CDR3 has 15 amino acids. V lost 3 bases, J lost 4 bases, and 6 bases stayed unmatched. Using reference TRBV11-1 and TRBJ2-5 for the parts outside the CDR3, the full variable domain is EAEVAQSPRYKITEKSQAVAFWCDPISGHATLYWYRQILGQGPELLVQFQDESVVDDSQLPKDRFSAERLKGVDSTLKIQPAELGDSAMYLCASSFGTGGRETQYFGPGTRLLVL.

V gene TRBV27 combines with J gene TRBJ2-1, with 15 bases aligning to TRBD2. The CDR3 has 19 residues. Trimming at V came to 5 bases and at J to 0 bases, leaving 8 bases not matched to a gene. The germline V gene encodes CDR1 MNHEY and CDR2 SMNVEV (reference sequence). CDR3 sequence (DNA): TGTGCCAGCAGTCCGGGACTAGCGGGAGGTCAGAGCTCCTACAATGAGCAGTTCTTC. Amino acid sequence: CASSPGLAGGQSSYNEQFF.

The chain couples TRBV7-9 to TRBJ2-4; 9 bases line up with TRBD1. Germline CDR1 is SEHNR and CDR2 is FQNEAQ (reference sequence). This CDR3 has 14 residues. Trimming at V came to 5 bases and at J to 1 base, leaving 0 bases not matched to a gene. The CDR3 DNA reads TGTGCCAGCAGCGGACAGGGGGCCAAAAACATTCAGTACTTC. Protein product: CASSGQGAKNIQYF.

This clone was seen a handful of times. This rearrangement joins TRBV7-2 to TRBJ2-1; D remains ambiguous. The CDR3 consists of 12 residues. CDR1 SGHTA and CDR2 FQGNSA come from the germline V gene. With 4 bases removed from V and 16 bases from J, the gap between germline ends came to 17 bases. CDR3 region: CASSSMGQIQFF. The CDR3 bases are TGTGCCAGCAGCTCAATGGGCCAGATCCAATTCTTC.

The chain carries TRBV7-2 and TRBJ1-5, with TRBD1 identical over 9 bases. J gave up 7 bases and V 5 bases, and 9 bases lay outside the gene matches. The CDR3 consists of 15 residues. Germline CDR1 is SGHTA and CDR2 is FQGNSA. CDR3 amino acids: CASSPNRGQGQPQHF. DNA for the CDR3: TGTGCCAGCAGCCCTAACAGGGGGCAGGGCCAGCCCCAGCATTTT.

The V gene is TRBV15, the J gene TRBJ1-2; D is unresolved. This CDR3 has 13 amino acids. V shed 0 bases and J shed 7 bases, with 9 bases lying between them. Germline V lookup: CDR1 LNHNV, CDR2 YYDKDF (reference sequence). CDR3: CATSRDRQVGYTF. The CDR3, as DNA: TGTGCCACCAGCAGAGATAGGCAGGTTGGCTACACCTTC.

The chain uses TRBV28 and TRBJ2-3; 7 positions agree with TRBD1. The V gene's germline CDR1 is MDHEN and CDR2 SYDVKM. The CDR3 contains 13 residues. V was clipped by 5 bases and J by 4 bases; unmatched bases: 3. CDR3 sequence reads: CASSRQGADTQYF. In DNA form, the CDR3 reads TGTGCCAGCAGTCGACAGGGCGCAGATACGCAGTATTTT.